A selection of T cell receptor beta chains follows, all from one sample in a study of T cell repertoires in cytomegalovirus infection. Each CDR3 protein gets one entry after TCRdb re-called the reads with MiXCR. The profile shows approximately 490,000 distinct CDR3 sequences, approximately 10% of them singletons. Sequenced material: PBMCs. These receptors all come from a human donor in good health (CMV status not recorded). Some clones in this sample may be carry-over from other donors' samples. The CDR3 runs from the conserved cysteine through the conserved F or W. D genes are given only for firm matches. Only some rows state a clone size, as once, few, many or a class for expanded clones.

size	J	D	V	DNA	CDR3
many	TRBJ2-5	.	TRBV19	TGTGCCAGTATGGGCAGCCAAGAGACCCAGTACTTC	CASMGSQETQYF
few	TRBJ2-1	.	TRBV7-9	TGTGCCAGCAGCTTAGTGAGTTTCAATGAGCAGTTCTTC	CASSLVSFNEQFF
many	TRBJ2-7	.	TRBV27	TGTGCCAGCAAACCCGGGCTAGCCGACTCCTACGAGCAGTACTTC	CASKPGLADSYEQYF
.	TRBJ1-2	.	TRBV20-1	TGCAGTGCTAGGACTGCGGGAGCAAGCTACACCTTC	CSARTAGASYTF
many	TRBJ2-3	TRBD1	TRBV15	TGTGCCACCAGCAGCCCCGGGACAGCTAACACAGATACGCAGTATTTT	CATSSPGTANTDTQYF
few	TRBJ1-5	.	TRBV27	TGTGCCAGCAGTTTGGACAGACGATATCGGCCCCAGCATTTT	CASSLDRRYRPQHF
.	TRBJ1-6	TRBD1	TRBV20-1	TGCAGTGCCGAAGGGGCGACAGGGGGTTCACCCCTCCACTTT	CSAEGATGGSPLHF
many	TRBJ2-5	.	TRBV20-1	TGCAGCCTCGACCGGGACTTCCAAGAGACCCAGTACTTC	CSLDRDFQETQYF
few	TRBJ2-7	.	TRBV3-1	TGTGCCAGCAGCCCTGCGGAGGGACCCACCTACGAGCAGTACTTC	CASSPAEGPTYEQYF
many	TRBJ1-1	.	TRBV7-2	TGTGCCAGCAGCTTAGATCGGGGGATCACTGAAGCTTTCTTT	CASSLDRGITEAFF
many	TRBJ2-1	TRBD1	TRBV7-8	TGTGCCAGCAGCATCGGGACAGCAAACAATGAGCAGTTCTTC	CASSIGTANNEQFF